A selection of T cell receptor beta chains follows, all from one sample in a study of regulatory T cells in long-lasting Graves disease. One entry per CDR3 protein results from TCRdb running MiXCR on the multiplex PCR reads. The sample lists 380,000 or so distinct CDR3 sequences, 15% to 20% occurring once. A further study also used this sample, focusing on T cells in Graves' hyperthyroidism and ophthalmopathy.

The sequencing used peripheral blood mononuclear cells (PBMCs), collected at new diagnosis, from a patient treated with antithyroid drugs. The receptors stem from a woman between 18 and 29 years old with Graves disease. Each CDR3 is given with its conserved first and last residue. A D gene is named only where the DNA matches it firmly. Not all rows give a size; the values are once, few, many and, for expanded clones, a class.

size,J,V,D,DNA,CDR3
many,TRBJ1-1,TRBV30,-,TGTGCCTGGAGGCTACAGGGCATGAACACTGAAGCTTTCTTT,CAWRLQGMNTEAFF
many,TRBJ2-7,TRBV7-9,-,TGTGCCAGCAGCGCCAGGGTCGAGGACTACGAGCAGTACTTC,CASSARVEDYEQYF
-,TRBJ1-1,TRBV5-1,-,TGCGCCAGCAGCTTTCAAGGAGTCTCAGGTACTGAAGCTTTCTTT,CASSFQGVSGTEAFF
few,TRBJ2-3,TRBV9,TRBD2,TGTGCCAGCAGCGTATCCCGGACTAGCCAGAGCACAGATATGCAGTATTTT,CASSVSRTSQSTDMQYF
-,TRBJ2-7,TRBV5-1,TRBD1,TGCGCCAGCAGCAGCCAAGGACAGGGCTACGAGCAGTACTTC,CASSSQGQGYEQYF
-,TRBJ2-7,TRBV3-1,-,TGTGCCAGCAGCCAAGATGGGGAGAACTACTACGAGCAGTACTTC,CASSQDGENYYEQYF
many,TRBJ1-1,TRBV7-3,-,TGTGCCAGCAGCTTAGTGGGGGGCTTGTCGGACACTGAAGCTTTCTTT,CASSLVGGLSDTEAFF
-,TRBJ1-2,TRBV2,-,TGTGCCAGCAGTGTCCGGGGCGCCGGCTATGGCTACACCTTC,CASSVRGAGYGYTF
many,TRBJ2-7,TRBV6-2/TRBV6-3,-,TGTGCCAGCAGTTACCCCCTGGCAGATCGGACTCCTACTCCCTACGAGCAGTACTTC,CASSYPLADRTPTPYEQYF
many,TRBJ2-1,TRBV20-1,TRBD2,TGCAGTGCTAGACCCGGACTAGCACGGGGAGAGCAGTTCTTC,CSARPGLARGEQFF
-,TRBJ1-1,TRBV12-3/TRBV12-4,-,TGTGCCAGCAGGCCAATCCTCGGGAGAACTTTCTTT,CASRPILGRTFF
many,TRBJ1-1,TRBV6-1,-,TGTGCCAGCAAGCTAACAGGAACCCTTGAAGCTTTCTTT,CASKLTGTLEAFF
many,TRBJ2-5,TRBV7-3,-,TGTGCCAGCAGCTTAACGCAGGGTGAGACCCAGTACTTC,CASSLTQGETQYF
many,TRBJ2-1,TRBV6-6,-,TGTGCCAGCAGTTACTCGAGAGTTACAACCAGTATCCAGGAATTCTTC,CASSYSRVTTSIQEFF
-,TRBJ2-3,TRBV5-4,-,TGTGCCAGCAGCCCTGCAGGGACGTCGCTCGGGGATACGCAGTATTTT,CASSPAGTSLGDTQYF
-,TRBJ2-7,TRBV2,TRBD2,TGTGCCAGCAGTGTACTCGGGGGGTACTACGAGCAGTACTTC,CASSVLGGYYEQYF
many,TRBJ2-1,TRBV6-1,TRBD2,TGTGCCAGCAGAGAACGGGGGACTAGCGGGAGCCATGAGCAGTTCTTC,CASRERGTSGSHEQFF
once,TRBJ1-2,TRBV4-1,TRBD1,TGCGCCAGCAGCGCGACAGGGGGCCAAGGCTACACCTTC,CASSATGGQGYTF
-,TRBJ2-1,TRBV6-4,-,TGTGCCAGCAGCGAGTCCTCGGTAACCTCTAATGAGCAGTTCTTC,CASSESSVTSNEQFF
few,TRBJ2-5,TRBV2,-,TGTGCCAGCAGTCCAGGGGGACTAGTCTGGGTGGCCCAGTACTTC,CASSPGGLVWVAQYF
many,TRBJ2-7,TRBV10-3,TRBD2,TGTGCCACCGGGGGACTAGCGGACTCCTACGAGCAGTACTTC,CATGGLADSYEQYF
many,TRBJ2-7,TRBV20-1,TRBD1,TGCAGTGCTAGCCTGACAGGGGGCTGGGAGCAGTACTTC,CSASLTGGWEQYF
many,TRBJ2-1,TRBV7-2,-,TGTGCCAGCAGAGGTCCTGGGCGGGCCCAAGAGCAGTTCTTC,CASRGPGRAQEQFF
many,TRBJ2-5,TRBV5-5,-,TGTGCCAGCAGCCAAGAAGGACAGCGAGAGACCCAGTACTTC,CASSQEGQRETQYF
many,TRBJ1-1,TRBV6-2/TRBV6-3,TRBD1,TGCGCCAGCAGCGGGACAGGGAGGACTGAAGCTTTCTTT,CASSGTGRTEAFF
-,TRBJ2-1,TRBV5-1,-,TGCACCAGCAGCTTGACCGGGGGCGCAAGGAATGAGCAGTTCTTC,CTSSLTGGARNEQFF
-,TRBJ2-1,TRBV18,-,TGTGCCAGCTCACGGGCTACCAATGAGCAGTTCTTC,CASSRATNEQFF
many,TRBJ1-2,TRBV30,TRBD1,TGTGCCTGGAACACCCTCGGACAGGGAGGATATGGCTACACCTTC,CAWNTLGQGGYGYTF
-,TRBJ1-2,TRBV10-3,TRBD1,TGTGCCATCAGCAACACCCGGACAGGGGGCGGCTATGGCTACACCTTC,CAISNTRTGGGYGYTF
many,TRBJ1-6,TRBV7-8,-,TGTGCCAGCAGCCCCTTCGTTACTGATTCACCCCTCCACTTT,CASSPFVTDSPLHF
many,TRBJ1-1,TRBV6-1,-,TGTGCCAGCAGTCAGAGAGTCGAAGCTTTCTTT,CASSQRVEAFF
-,TRBJ1-1,TRBV5-5,-,TGTGCCAGCAGCGGGCCAGGGATCCAGATAATGAGCACTGAAGCTTTCTTT,CASSGPGIQIMSTEAFF
many,TRBJ2-5,TRBV10-3,TRBD1,TGTGCCATCAGAACAACAGGGGAAGAGACCCAGTACTTC,CAIRTTGEETQYF
many,TRBJ2-2,TRBV11-2,TRBD2,TGTGCCAGCAACCCGGGGGGGCCCGGGGAGCTGTTTTTT,CASNPGGPGELFF
many,TRBJ1-2,TRBV9,TRBD1,TGTGCCAGCAGCGGGGGACAGAGCCTCTATGGCTACACCTTC,CASSGGQSLYGYTF
few,TRBJ1-3,TRBV5-1,-,TGCGCCAGCAGCCCTCGACAGTCCCTTCCGGGAAACACCATATATTTT,CASSPRQSLPGNTIYF
many,TRBJ2-1,TRBV11-1,TRBD2,TGTGCCAGCAGCGGAACCTTTCTTGCGGGAGATTACAATGAGCAGTTCTTC,CASSGTFLAGDYNEQFF
-,TRBJ2-2,TRBV27,TRBD1,TGTGCCAGCAGCTGGGGACAGGGGGCGGGCACCGGGGAGCTGTTTTTT,CASSWGQGAGTGELFF
few,TRBJ2-4,TRBV11-2,-,TGTGCCAGCAGCTTAGTACGGGGCGGCATTCAGTACTTC,CASSLVRGGIQYF
many,TRBJ2-1,TRBV20-1,-,TGCAGTGCTAGAGACAATGAGCAGTTCTTC,CSARDNEQFF
few,TRBJ1-1,TRBV4-1,-,TGCGCCAGCAGCCAAGGGGGAAGGACTGAAGCTTTCTTT,CASSQGGRTEAFF
-,TRBJ1-5,TRBV2,-,TGTGCCAGCAGTGGAAAAAGGGCTACCGGGCCCCAGCATTTT,CASSGKRATGPQHF
few,TRBJ2-7,TRBV20-1,-,TGCAGTGCTCCTCCTCAGGGGGGGGGTTTGGTTTACGAGCAGTACTTC,CSAPPQGGGLVYEQYF
once,TRBJ2-7,TRBV2,-,TGTGCCAGCAGTTTGTCCGGGCCCACGGGCCAGTACTTC,CASSLSGPTGQYF
few,TRBJ2-3,TRBV11-2,TRBD2,TGCGCCAGCAGCCAGCTAGCGGGCACTAGCACAGATACGCAGTATTTT,CASSQLAGTSTDTQYF
many,TRBJ1-1,TRBV2,TRBD1,TGTGCCAGCAGGGAACAGGGGGCTGAAGCTTTCTTT,CASREQGAEAFF
many,TRBJ2-7,TRBV27,TRBD2,TGTGCCAGCAGTTCCGGGACTAGCGGGAGTTACTACGAGCAGTACTTC,CASSSGTSGSYYEQYF
-,TRBJ1-2,TRBV19,-,TGTGCCAGTACCTCCGGAGGGTACGGTGGCTACACCTTC,CASTSGGYGGYTF
few,TRBJ1-5,TRBV20-1,-,TGCAGTGCTAGGACCGGGGCGAGCAATCAGCCCCAGCATTTT,CSARTGASNQPQHF
many,TRBJ2-5,TRBV20-1,TRBD2,TGCAGTGCTAGGTTGGCTAGCGGCCAAGAGACCCAGTACTTC,CSARLASGQETQYF